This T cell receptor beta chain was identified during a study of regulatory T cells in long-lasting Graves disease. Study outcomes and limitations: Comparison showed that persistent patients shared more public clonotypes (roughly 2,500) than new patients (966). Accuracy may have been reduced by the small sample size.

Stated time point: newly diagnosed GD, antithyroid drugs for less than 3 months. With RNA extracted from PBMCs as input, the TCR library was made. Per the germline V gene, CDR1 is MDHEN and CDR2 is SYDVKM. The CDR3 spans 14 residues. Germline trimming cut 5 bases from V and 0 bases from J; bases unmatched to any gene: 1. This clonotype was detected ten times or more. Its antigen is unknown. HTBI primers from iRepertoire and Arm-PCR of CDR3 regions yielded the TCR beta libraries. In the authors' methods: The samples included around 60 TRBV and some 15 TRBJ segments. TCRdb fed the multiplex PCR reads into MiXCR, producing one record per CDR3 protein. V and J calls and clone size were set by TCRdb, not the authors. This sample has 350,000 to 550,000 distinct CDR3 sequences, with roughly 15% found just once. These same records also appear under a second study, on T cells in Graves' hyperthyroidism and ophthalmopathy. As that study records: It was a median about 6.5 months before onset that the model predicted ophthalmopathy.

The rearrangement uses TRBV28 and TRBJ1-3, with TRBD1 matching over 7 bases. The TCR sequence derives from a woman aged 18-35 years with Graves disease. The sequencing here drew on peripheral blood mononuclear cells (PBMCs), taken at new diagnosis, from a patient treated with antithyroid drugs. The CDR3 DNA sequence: TGTGCCAGCAGTGGACAGGTCTCTGGAAACACCATATATTTT. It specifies CASSGQVSGNTIYF.